The clone carrying this TCR beta chain occurred many times. Its antigen remains unidentified. Time point of the sample: newly diagnosed GD, antithyroid drugs for less than 3 months. There was RNA extracted from PBMCs, and the TCR library was made from it. With iRepertoire HTBI primers and Arm-PCR of CDR3 regions, TCR beta libraries were built. TCRdb re-called the multiplex PCR reads through MiXCR, storing one row per CDR3 protein. Found here are hundreds of thousands of distinct CDR3 sequences, 16% of them singletons; the top ten hold approximately 30%. This sample is part of a study of regulatory T cells in long-lasting Graves disease. Study-wide findings and caveats: For persistent Graves' patients, TCR diversity was lower than for newly diagnosed ones. Sample size was small, which may have lowered accuracy.

The CDR3 covers 16 residues. The germline gives CDR1 SGHRS, CDR2 YFSETQ. Between the trimmed V and J ends, which lost 0 bases and 4 bases, there was a span of 14 bases. These data are also associated with another study on T cells in Graves' hyperthyroidism and ophthalmopathy. That study adds: If no ophthalmopathy progression occurred within 18 months, Graves' hyperthyroidism was stable. First-round RT-PCR of the TCR CDR3 relied on the HTBI primer set.

The TCR sequence derives from a man aged 40-55 years with Graves disease. This specimen consisted of peripheral blood mononuclear cells (PBMCs), obtained at new diagnosis, from a patient treated with antithyroid drugs. V is TRBV5-1 and J is TRBJ1-5; tentative D call: TRBD1 (6 bases). CDR3 DNA: TGCGCCAGCAGCTTGGCTGGGGACACCACGAATCAGCCCCAGCATTTT. It is translated as CASSLAGDTTNQPQHF.